The clone carrying this T cell receptor (beta chain) was seen more than once but under ten times. As yet, its antigen is unknown. Expressed TCRB transcripts were sequenced because the entire RNA isolate underwent reverse transcription. Sequenced by immunoSEQ multiplex PCR; TCRdb stores in-frame clones only, minus some. The sample carries 200,000 to 250,000 clones, about 70% recorded once. CDR3 length: 13 amino acids. The germline V and J ends were trimmed by 4 bases and 9 bases, with 16 bases remaining between them. The germline V gene has CDR1 SQVTM and CDR2 ANQGSEA. These data originate in a study of beta chain features in type 1 diabetes. Study outcomes and limitations: Healthy donors had naive, central memory and Treg TCRB repertoires that appeared less similar than those seen among patients.

The sequence was obtained from a man aged 30 to 45 in good health. Sequencing was performed on naive CD4+ T cells from blood. The chain has TRBV29-1 and TRBJ2-1; possible D gene TRBD2, 5 bases. CDR3 in amino acids: CSVVFMSRGEQFF. As DNA, the CDR3 is TGCAGCGTTGTGTTCATGAGTCGGGGTGAGCAGTTCTTC.